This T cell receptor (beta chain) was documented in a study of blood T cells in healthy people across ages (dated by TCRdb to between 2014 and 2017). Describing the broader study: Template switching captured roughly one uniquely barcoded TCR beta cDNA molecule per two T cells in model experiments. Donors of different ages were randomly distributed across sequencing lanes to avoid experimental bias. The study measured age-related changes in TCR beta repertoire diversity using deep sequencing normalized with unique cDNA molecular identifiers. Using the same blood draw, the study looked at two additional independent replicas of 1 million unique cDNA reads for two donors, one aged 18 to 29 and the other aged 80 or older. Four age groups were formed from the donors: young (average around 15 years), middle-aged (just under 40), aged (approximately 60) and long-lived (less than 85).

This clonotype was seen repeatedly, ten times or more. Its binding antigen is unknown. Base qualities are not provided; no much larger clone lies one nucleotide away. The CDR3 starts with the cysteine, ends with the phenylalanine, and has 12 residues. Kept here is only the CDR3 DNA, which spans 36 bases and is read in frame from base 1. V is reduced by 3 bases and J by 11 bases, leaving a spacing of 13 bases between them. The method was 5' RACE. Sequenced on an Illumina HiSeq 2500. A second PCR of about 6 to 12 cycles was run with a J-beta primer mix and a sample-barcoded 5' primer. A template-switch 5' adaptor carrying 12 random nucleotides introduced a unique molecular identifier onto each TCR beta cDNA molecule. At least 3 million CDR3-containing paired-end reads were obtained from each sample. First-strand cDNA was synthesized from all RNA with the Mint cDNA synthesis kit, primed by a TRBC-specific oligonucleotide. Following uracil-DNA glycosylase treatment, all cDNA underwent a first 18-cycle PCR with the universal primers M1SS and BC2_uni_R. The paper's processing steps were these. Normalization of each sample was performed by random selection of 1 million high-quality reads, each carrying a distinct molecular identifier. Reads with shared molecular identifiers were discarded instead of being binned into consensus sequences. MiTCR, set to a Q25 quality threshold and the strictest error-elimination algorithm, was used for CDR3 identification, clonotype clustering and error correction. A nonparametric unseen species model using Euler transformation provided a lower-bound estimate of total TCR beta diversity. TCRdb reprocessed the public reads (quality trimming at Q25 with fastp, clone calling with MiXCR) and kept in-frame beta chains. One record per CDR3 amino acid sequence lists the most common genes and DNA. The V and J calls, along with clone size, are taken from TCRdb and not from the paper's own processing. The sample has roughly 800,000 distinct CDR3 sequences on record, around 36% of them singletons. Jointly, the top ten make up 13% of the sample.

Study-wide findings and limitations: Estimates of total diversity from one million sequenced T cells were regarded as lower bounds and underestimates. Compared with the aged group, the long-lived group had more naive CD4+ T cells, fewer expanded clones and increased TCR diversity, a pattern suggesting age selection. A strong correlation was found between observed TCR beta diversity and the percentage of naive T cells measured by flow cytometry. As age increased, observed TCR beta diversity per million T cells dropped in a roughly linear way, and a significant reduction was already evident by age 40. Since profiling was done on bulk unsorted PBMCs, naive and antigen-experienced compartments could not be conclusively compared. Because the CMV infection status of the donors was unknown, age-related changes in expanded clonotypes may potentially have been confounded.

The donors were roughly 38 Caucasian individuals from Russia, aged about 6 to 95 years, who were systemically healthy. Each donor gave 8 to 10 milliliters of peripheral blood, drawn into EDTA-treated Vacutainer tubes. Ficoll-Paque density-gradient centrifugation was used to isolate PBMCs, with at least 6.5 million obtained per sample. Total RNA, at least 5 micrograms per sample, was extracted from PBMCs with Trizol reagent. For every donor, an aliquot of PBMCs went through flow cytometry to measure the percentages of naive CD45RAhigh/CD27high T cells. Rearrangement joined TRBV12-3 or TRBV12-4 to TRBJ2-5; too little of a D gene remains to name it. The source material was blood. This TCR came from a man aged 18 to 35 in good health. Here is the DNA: TGTGCCAGCAGTTTCCCCTACAATGAGCAGTACTTC. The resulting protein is CASSFPYNEQYF.